The 29 T cell receptor beta chains below all came from one sample that was sequenced in a study of CD8 T cells in ankylosing spondylitis. TCRdb reprocessed the 5' RACE reads with MiXCR, giving one entry per CDR3 protein. Of fewer than 350,000 distinct CDR3 sequences in the sample, approximately 10% were seen once. Sequences were obtained from blood, either unsorted or a sorted T cell fraction (not recorded which). The receptors come from a female donor with ankylosing spondylitis or in good health (not recorded which).

This clonotype has only a few counts. V is TRBV3-1 and J is TRBJ2-7, with D perhaps TRBD2 (6 bases). This CDR3 is built from 14 residues. Germline V CDR1 and CDR2: LGHDT, YNNKEL (reference sequence). V lost 3 bases and J lost 4, with 13 bases in between. CDR3 DNA sequence: TGTGCCAGCAGCCATGGGACTTCACCTTACGAGCAGTACTTC. Translation gives CASSHGTSPYEQYF.

The chain joins TRBV7-6 to TRBJ2-3; 7 nucleotides align to TRBD2. This CDR3 spans 18 amino acids. Looked up from germline, CDR1 is SGHVS and CDR2 is FNYEAQ. The J segment lost 4 bases and the V segment lost 5 bases, leaving 18 bases of the junction unmatched. The CDR3: CASSPGLAGANFADTQYF. Here the CDR3 DNA reads TGTGCCAGCAGCCCGGGGCTGGCGGGAGCTAACTTCGCAGATACGCAGTATTTT. Full variable domain (outside the CDR3, taken from reference TRBV7-6 and TRBJ2-3): GAGVSQSPRYKVTKRGQDVALRCDPISGHVSLYWYRQALGQGPEFLTYFNYEAQQDKSGLPNDRFSAERPEGSISTLTIQRTEQRDSAMYRCASSPGLAGANFADTQYFGPGTRLTVL.

This clonotype appeared many times. The J gene is TRBJ1-2, the V gene TRBV12-3 or TRBV12-4; 8 bases are shared with TRBD1. With 6 bases clipped from V and 0 bases from J, the junction kept 12 bases outside the gene matches. The CDR3 runs 17 residues. The CDR3 is CASRYRGGDFSNYGYTF. In DNA form, the CDR3 reads TGTGCCAGCAGATACAGGGGGGGCGATTTCTCTAACTATGGCTACACCTTC.

The sample holds many counts of this clonotype. The CDR3 DNA follows: TGCAGTGCTACCGGGACAGGGGTTTCCGAGCAGTACTTC. This codes for CSATGTGVSEQYF. This chain joins TRBV20-1 and TRBJ2-7; 10 bases are a match to TRBD1. Germline V lookup: CDR1 DFQATT, CDR2 SNEGSKA (reference sequence). The J segment lost 6 bases and the V segment lost 4 bases, leaving 6 bases of the junction unmatched. This CDR3 region has 13 residues.

CDR3 sequence: CASMKSGWNYNEQFF. The CDR3 DNA sequence: TGTGCCAGTATGAAGAGCGGCTGGAACTACAATGAGCAGTTCTTC. V gene TRBV19 combines with J gene TRBJ2-1, with a tentative D call TRBD2 (5 bases). Germline V lookup: CDR1 LNHDA, CDR2 SQIVND (reference sequence). Trimming cost V 7 bases and J 3 bases, with 16 bases left between them. The CDR3 contains 15 residues.

This clonotype was picked up many times. The rearrangement links TRBV6-2 or TRBV6-3 to TRBJ2-4; 10 bases agree with TRBD2. With V trimmed by 5 bases and J by 8 bases, 6 bases remained unmatched. The CDR3 length is 14 residues. From germline, CDR1 is MNHEY and CDR2 SVGEGT. As DNA, the CDR3 is TGTGCCAGCAGTACCGGGACTAGCGCGGACATTCAGTACTTC. It encodes CASSTGTSADIQYF.

The J gene is TRBJ2-6, the V gene TRBV18; D not certain. Per germline, CDR1 KGHSH and CDR2 LQKENI. This CDR3 has 16 amino acids. V lost 4 bases and J lost 0, with 10 bases in between. In DNA form, the CDR3 reads TGTGCCAGCTCACGAGTCGCCAGCTCTGGGGCCAACGTCCTGACTTTC. This sequence encodes CASSRVASSGANVLTF.

This clonotype was observed at least ten times. The rearrangement uses TRBV20-1 and TRBJ2-3; D unresolved. Germline V lookup: CDR1 DFQATT, CDR2 SNEGSKA (reference sequence). The CDR3 sequence is 13 residues long. V was pared by 6 bases and J by 0 bases, with 10 bases between. In nucleotides, the CDR3 is TGCAGTGCCCAAGATACTAGCACAGATACGCAGTATTTT. Its protein product is CSAQDTSTDTQYF.

The V call is TRBV12-3 or TRBV12-4, the J call TRBJ1-4, with 7 bases fitting TRBD1. The CDR3 spans 13 residues. The V and J ends lost 7 bases and 10 bases, in that order; junction bases with no gene match: 9. The DNA for the CDR3 is TGTGCCAGCACCACAGGGGAAGCGAGAAAACTGTTTTTT. It translates to CASTTGEARKLFF.

This clonotype was seen only a few times. CDR3 sequence: CASSFGRAYEQYF. Written as DNA, the CDR3 is TGTGCCAGCAGCTTCGGCAGGGCCTACGAGCAGTACTTC. The V call is TRBV5-5, the J call TRBJ2-7, with D possibly being TRBD1 (5 bases). The CDR3 totals 13 residues. V lost 2 bases and J 2 bases, leaving 8 bases between the germline ends. Germline CDR1 and CDR2: SGHKS and YYEKEE (reference sequence).

This clonotype was picked up many times. V is TRBV20-1 and J is TRBJ2-1; 11 positions match TRBD2. Trimming took 3 bases from V and 2 from J; bases not matched to a gene: 6. Germline V gene lookup returns CDR1 DFQATT and CDR2 SNEGSKA (reference sequence). This CDR3 region has 16 residues. The CDR3 DNA sequence: TGCAGTGCTAGGCCCCCGGGACTAGCGGCCTACAATGAGCAGTTCTTC. It codes for CSARPPGLAAYNEQFF.

In its sample, this clonotype was seen many times. The V call is TRBV29-1, the J call TRBJ1-2; the D gene is possibly TRBD1 (6 bases). CDR3 size: 13 residues. CDR1 and CDR2 (germline): SQVTM, ANQGSEA. V lost 2 bases and J 4 bases, leaving 11 bases between the germline ends. The CDR3, as DNA: TGCAGCGTTGAATTGGGCAGGGGCTATGGCTACACCTTC. Its protein product is CSVELGRGYGYTF.

There are a few counts of this clonotype. The CDR3 DNA sequence: TGTGCCAGCAGTACGGGGGGGACCTCGCTAGAGACCCAGTACTTC. It yields the protein CASSTGGTSLETQYF. The chain couples TRBV5-5 to TRBJ2-5, with 8 bases fitting TRBD2. The CDR3 is 15 amino acids. CDR1 and CDR2 (germline): SGHKS, YYEKEE (reference sequence). Trimming took 5 bases from V and 4 from J; bases not matched to a gene: 10.

This clonotype was counted at least ten times. This sequence joins TRBV5-1 and TRBJ1-3; TRBD1 is a possible D gene (5 bases). This CDR3 is 16 amino acids long. Germline V lookup: CDR1 SGHRS, CDR2 YFSETQ. The germline V and J ends were trimmed by 2 bases and 0 bases, with 12 bases remaining between them. The CDR3 DNA follows: TGCGCCAGCAGCTTCGGGTCTGGGGGCTCTGGAAACACCATATATTTT. Translation: CASSFGSGGSGNTIYF.

A note on this clonotype: This may stem from a read error, because a much larger clone lies one nucleotide away. This chain uses TRBV5-1 with TRBJ2-2; D perhaps matches TRBD2 (5 bases). Germline assignment: CDR1 SGHRS and CDR2 YFSETQ. The CDR3 runs 15 residues. Trimming removed 7 bases from V and 0 bases from J, with 13 bases in between. CDR3 nucleotides: TGCGCCAGCTCAGAAGGACTGCCGAACACCGGGGAGCTGTTTTTT. It specifies CASSEGLPNTGELFF.

This clonotype was detected ten times or more. The gene calls are TRBV20-1 and TRBJ2-3; 8 bases align to TRBD2. The CDR3 contains 13 residues. Germline CDR1 DFQATT, CDR2 SNEGSKA (reference sequence). The J segment lost 0 bases and the V segment lost 7 bases, leaving 3 bases of the junction unmatched. The CDR3: CSVRGVSTDTQYF. DNA for the CDR3: TGCAGTGTGCGGGGGGTCAGCACAGATACGCAGTATTTT.

This clonotype was seen many times. The chain has TRBV28 and TRBJ1-1; no clear D. The V end was cut by 3 bases, the J end by 3 bases, with 11 bases between. In germline, CDR1 is MDHEN, CDR2 SYDVKM. This CDR3 is built from 14 residues. CDR3 region: CASSFLGLDTEAFF. The CDR3, as DNA: TGTGCCAGCAGTTTTTTAGGGTTGGACACTGAAGCTTTCTTT. The full variable domain, with the rest looked up from reference TRBV28 and TRBJ1-1, is DVKVTQSSRYLVKRTGEKVFLECVQDMDHENMFWYRQDPGLGLRLIYFSYDVKMKEKGDIPEGYSVSREKKERFSLILESASTNQTSMYLCASSFLGLDTEAFFGQGTRLTVV.

This clonotype occurred a few times. The J gene is TRBJ2-7, the V gene TRBV20-1; 13 bases line up with TRBD2. The germline gives CDR1 DFQATT, CDR2 SNEGSKA (reference sequence). The V segment lost 3 bases and the J segment 3 bases; nucleotides outside the gene matches: 11. The CDR3 runs 17 residues. CDR3 sequence reads: CSASLGLAGASLYEQYF. CDR3 sequence (DNA): TGCAGTGCTAGTCTCGGACTAGCGGGGGCCTCCCTCTACGAGCAGTACTTC.

This chain connects TRBV9 to TRBJ2-5, with TRBD1 matching over 9 bases. This CDR3 has 14 residues. Germline assignment: CDR1 SGDLS and CDR2 YYNGEE. J gave up 3 bases and V 4 bases, and 4 bases lay outside the gene matches. This CDR3 is CASSPWTGEETQYF. As DNA, the CDR3 is TGTGCCAGCAGCCCCTGGACAGGGGAAGAGACCCAGTACTTC.

The chain couples TRBV5-6 to TRBJ2-5; 7 bases align to TRBD1. The V gene end was trimmed by 3 bases and the J gene end by 4 bases; junction bases not matched to a gene: 6. CDR3 length equals 14 residues. CDR1 is SGHDT and CDR2 is YYEEEE in the germline V gene. The CDR3 nucleotides read TGTGCCAGCAGCTACGATGGACAGGCAGAGACCCAGTACTTC. Encoded protein: CASSYDGQAETQYF.

The chain is built from TRBV5-1 and TRBJ2-1; 9 bases are shared with TRBD2. The CDR3 has 15 residues. In germline, CDR1 is SGHRS, CDR2 YFSETQ. The V gene end was trimmed by 3 bases and the J gene end by 7 bases; junction bases not matched to a gene: 8. The CDR3 nucleotides are TGCGCCAGCAGCTGGAGCGGGGGGCCTGAGAATGAGCAGTTCTTC. Protein product: CASSWSGGPENEQFF.

This clonotype was counted ten times or more. J is TRBJ2-1 and V is TRBV7-2; 10 bases fit TRBD2. Looked up from germline, CDR1 is SGHTA and CDR2 is FQGNSA. The CDR3 is made up of 15 amino acids. Trimming at V came to 6 bases and at J to 9 bases, leaving 11 bases not matched to a gene. The CDR3 loop reads CASRPGLAGVGEQFF. CDR3 nucleotides: TGTGCCAGCAGGCCGGGGCTAGCGGGAGTAGGTGAGCAGTTCTTC.

The V call is TRBV6-5, the J call TRBJ2-7, with D possibly being TRBD1 (5 bases). CDR3 length equals 17 residues. Between the trimmed V and J ends, which lost 0 bases and 2 bases, there was a span of 17 bases. Germline CDR1 reads MNHEY; CDR2 reads SVGAGI. The CDR3 loop reads CASSYSNRITDTYEQYF. In DNA, the CDR3 is TGTGCCAGCAGTTACTCGAACAGGATTACCGATACCTACGAGCAGTACTTC.

This clonotype was seen repeatedly, ten times or more. The chain links TRBV12-3 or TRBV12-4 to TRBJ2-2; 11 nucleotides agree with TRBD1. CDR3 length equals 14 residues. Trimming at V came to 4 bases and at J to 6 bases, leaving 1 base not matched to a gene. The CDR3 DNA reads as TGTGCCAGCAGTTGGGGACAGGGGGCCGGGGAGCTGTTTTTT. Its translation: CASSWGQGAGELFF.

Ten or more counts support this clonotype. J is TRBJ2-1 and V is TRBV7-2; D remains ambiguous. The V gene lost 7 bases and the J gene lost 8 bases, with 15 bases spanning the gap. The CDR3 has 13 amino acids. The germline CDR1 and CDR2 sequences are SGHTA and FQGNSA. The CDR3 is CASTALWEDEQFF. The CDR3, as DNA: TGTGCCAGCACAGCCCTTTGGGAAGATGAGCAGTTCTTC.

There are many counts of this clonotype. The V and J genes are TRBV20-1 and TRBJ1-2, with D possibly being TRBD1 (5 bases). The CDR3 contains 12 residues. With 6 bases removed from V and 4 bases from J, the gap between germline ends came to 12 bases. The germline gives CDR1 DFQATT, CDR2 SNEGSKA (reference sequence). CDR3 in DNA: TGCAGTGCCAACGGGGCCAGCTATGGCTACACCTTC. The encoded protein is CSANGASYGYTF.

For this clonotype: At one end, the junction sequence differs from germline, possibly due to a read error. The rearrangement links TRBV7-2 to TRBJ2-5; 7 nucleotides match TRBD2. Germline CDR1 and CDR2: SGHTA and FQGNSA. The CDR3 is 17 residues long. The CDR3 sequence is CASSPGLRGRARETQSF. The CDR3 region has the DNA TGTGCCAGCAGCCCAGGACTCCGGGGGAGGGCCCGAGAGACCCAGTCCTTC.

This clonotype was seen many times. V gene TRBV5-1 combines with J gene TRBJ2-3, with D perhaps assigned TRBD1 or TRBD2 (5 bases each). The CDR3 is 14 amino acids. Germline lookup yields CDR1 SGHRS and CDR2 YFSETQ. Trimming cost V 3 bases and J 6 bases, with 14 bases left between them. The CDR3 coding sequence is TGCGCCAGCAGCTCCGGGAAGGCAGGGGATACGCAGTATTTT. It is translated as CASSSGKAGDTQYF.

This clonotype was found many times. The V call is TRBV5-1, the J call TRBJ1-1; TRBD1 matches at 10 bases. The trim removed 0 bases at V and 0 bases at J, leaving 8 bases unmatched. The CDR3 consists of 18 residues. The V gene's germline CDR1 is SGHRS and CDR2 YFSETQ. CDR3 sequence: CASSLGTGGLAMNTEAFF. CDR3 coding DNA: TGCGCCAGCAGCTTGGGGACAGGGGGACTCGCCATGAACACTGAAGCTTTCTTT.